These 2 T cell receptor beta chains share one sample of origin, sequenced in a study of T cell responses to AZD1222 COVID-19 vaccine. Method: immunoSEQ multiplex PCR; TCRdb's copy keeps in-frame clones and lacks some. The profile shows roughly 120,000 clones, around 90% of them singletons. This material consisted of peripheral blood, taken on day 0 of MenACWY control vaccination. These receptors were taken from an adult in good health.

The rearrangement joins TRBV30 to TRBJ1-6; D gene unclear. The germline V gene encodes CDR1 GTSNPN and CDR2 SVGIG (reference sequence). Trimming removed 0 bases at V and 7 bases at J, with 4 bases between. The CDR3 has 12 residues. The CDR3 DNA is TGTGCCTGGAGTGTCAGGAATTCACCCCTCCACTTT. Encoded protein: CAWSVRNSPLHF.

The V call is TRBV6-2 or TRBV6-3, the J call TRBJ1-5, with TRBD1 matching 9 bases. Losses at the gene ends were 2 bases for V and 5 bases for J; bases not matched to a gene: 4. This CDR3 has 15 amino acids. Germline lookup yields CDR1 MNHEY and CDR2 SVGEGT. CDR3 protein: CASSYGTGRDQPQHF. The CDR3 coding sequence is TGTGCCAGCAGTTACGGGACAGGGCGAGATCAGCCCCAGCATTTT.